This T cell receptor beta chain was captured in a study of T cell repertoires in cytomegalovirus infection. Across the study: Researchers turned to recently identified HLA-C-restricted CMV epitopes as well as well-studied HLA-B-restricted ones.

Germline CDR1 and CDR2: SEHNR and FQNEAQ (reference sequence). With 5 bases clipped from V and 3 bases from J, the junction kept 9 bases outside the gene matches. The CDR3 runs 16 residues. Comments on this clonotype: Its antigen remains unknown.

TCRdb passed the reads through MiXCR, listing each CDR3 protein once. The sample has about 830,000 distinct CDR3 sequences, less than 35% seen once. This TCR was recovered from a human donor in good health (CMV status not recorded). Some clones in this sample may be carry-over from other donors' samples. J is TRBJ2-3 and V is TRBV7-9, with 9 nucleotides matching TRBD1. This specimen was cultured CD8+ T cells from PBMCs, taken from culture after CMV antigen stimulation. CDR3 nucleotide sequence: TGTGCCAGCAGCCCCTCCCGGGACAGGGAGACAGATACGCAGTATTTT. It yields the protein CASSPSRDRETDTQYF.